This T cell receptor beta chain was sequenced in a study of vaccination and CD4 T cells after COVID-19. The sample's treatment: roughly ten-day PBMC culture with coronavirus spike peptide pools or control peptides (ViraFEST assay). Cultured CD4+ T-cell DNA underwent Oncomine TCR Beta short-read sequencing. TCRdb recomputed calls from the PCR reads with MiXCR, one row per CDR3 protein. The table includes 15,000 to 20,000 distinct CDR3 sequences, approximately 57% detected once. Trimming at V came to 5 bases and at J to 5 bases, leaving 21 bases not matched to a gene. Germline CDR1 SGHVS, CDR2 FNYEAQ. The CDR3 extends over 19 amino acids. This clonotype has only a few counts. Its target is not known.

The sequence was collected from a human donor who had recovered from COVID-19. Specimen: CD4+ T cells from blood, cultured in vitro. V usage is TRBV7-6 and J usage is TRBJ2-1; 7 bases fit TRBD2. The CDR3 DNA reads TGTGCCAGCAGCCCCTTGTGGGTAGCGGGCCGGGGGTCCCACAATGAGCAGTTCTTC. It is translated as CASSPLWVAGRGSHNEQFF.